This T cell receptor (beta chain) comes out of a study of blood T cell repertoires in COVID-19. Turning to the study itself: The United States, Italy and Spain provided the acute and convalescent COVID-19 samples. T cells, B-cell-depleted T cells, or PBMCs provided the cDNA or gDNA that served as material.

In the authors' methods: Cell counts per sample came from amplifying reference gene primers. Using immunoSEQ multiplex PCR, the repertoire was profiled, and TCRdb retains in-frame clones only, with some absent. The V and J calls and clone size are taken from that table; D and trimming were inferred from the DNA. This table holds roughly 68,000 clones, roughly 84% found once. This CDR3 comprises 16 residues. J was trimmed by 1 base and V by 3 bases; bases with no gene match: 4. Germline CDR1 and CDR2: SNHLY and FYNNEI. The receptor was isolated from a man aged 45 to 65 with active COVID-19. The chain employs TRBV2 and TRBJ2-2; TRBD1 matches at 8 bases. What was sequenced was peripheral blood. The CDR3: CASSDPGQGNTGELFF. The DNA of the CDR3 is TGTGCCAGCAGTGATCCCGGACAGGGGAACACCGGGGAGCTGTTTTTT.